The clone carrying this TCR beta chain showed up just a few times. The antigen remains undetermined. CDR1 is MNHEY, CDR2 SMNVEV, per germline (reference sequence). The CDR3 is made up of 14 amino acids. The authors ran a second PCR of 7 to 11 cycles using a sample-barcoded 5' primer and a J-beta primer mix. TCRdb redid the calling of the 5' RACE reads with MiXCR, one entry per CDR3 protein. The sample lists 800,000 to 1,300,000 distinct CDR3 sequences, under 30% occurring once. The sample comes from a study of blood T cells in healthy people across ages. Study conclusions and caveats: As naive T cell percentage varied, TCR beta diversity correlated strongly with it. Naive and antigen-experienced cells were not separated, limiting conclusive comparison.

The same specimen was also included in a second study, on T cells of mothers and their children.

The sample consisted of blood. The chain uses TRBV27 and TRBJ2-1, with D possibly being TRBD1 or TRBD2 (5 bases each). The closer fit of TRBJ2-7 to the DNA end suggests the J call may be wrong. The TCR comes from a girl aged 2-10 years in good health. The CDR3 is CASSMGRSSYEQYF. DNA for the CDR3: TGTGCCAGCAGTATGGGACGGAGCTCCTACGAGCAGTACTTC.